A single sample is the source of the 12 T cell receptor beta chains below, sequenced in a study of blood T cell repertoires in COVID-19. Assay used: immunoSEQ multiplex PCR; TCRdb lists only in-frame clones, some missing. Of roughly 34,000 clones in the sample, 80% to 90% were seen once. Material: peripheral blood. The receptor set was obtained from a man in his 60s with active COVID-19.

This clone was counted a few times. The chain recombines TRBV2 with TRBJ1-5; the D is unclear. The germline CDR1 and CDR2 sequences are SNHLY and FYNNEI. This CDR3 comprises 12 residues. Trimming pared 5 bases from V and 9 bases from J, leaving 11 bases between. CDR3 DNA: TGTGCCAGCAGTCCCCCCCGCGGGCCCCAGCATTTT. This gives the protein CASSPPRGPQHF.

This chain links TRBV5-1 with TRBJ2-1; 9 nucleotides match TRBD2. The CDR3 is made up of 17 amino acids. Germline CDR1 SGHRS, CDR2 YFSETQ. After removal of 4 bases from V and 0 bases from J, the junction contained 8 bases not matched to a gene. The CDR3 DNA sequence: TGCGCCAGCAGCCCCCGGCGAGCGGGAGGCTCCTACAATGAGCAGTTCTTC. Its translation: CASSPRRAGGSYNEQFF.

The J gene is TRBJ1-1, the V gene TRBV5-1, with D possibly being TRBD1 (5 bases). CDR1 is SGHRS and CDR2 is YFSETQ in the germline V gene. This CDR3 is built from 15 residues. Trimming shortened V by 1 base and J by 1 base, and 11 bases separated the two germline ends. The DNA of the CDR3 is TGCGCCAGCAGCTTGTTCACAGGAGAGAACACTGAAGCTTTCTTT. Protein sequence: CASSLFTGENTEAFF.

The V gene is TRBV7-2, the J gene TRBJ1-4; perhaps TRBD1 as D (5 bases). The ends were cut back, 8 bases at V and 3 bases at J, with 13 bases in the middle. The CDR3 extends over 14 amino acids. The germline V gene has CDR1 SGHTA and CDR2 FQGNSA. The CDR3 loop reads CASLQGPSNEKLFF. In DNA, the CDR3 is TGTGCCAGCCTCCAGGGCCCGTCTAATGAAAAACTGTTTTTT.

The chain carries TRBV9 and TRBJ2-7; TRBD2 matches at 10 bases. V trimming: 3 bases; J trimming: 6 bases; junction bases outside the gene matches: 21. This CDR3 is built from 19 residues. CDR1 is SGDLS, CDR2 YYNGEE, per germline. Here the CDR3 DNA reads TGTGCCAGCAGCGACCCGATCCCGACTAGCGGGCTTGGACCCCGCGAGCAGTACTTC. Its protein product is CASSDPIPTSGLGPREQYF.

This clone occurred once. The chain links TRBV2 to TRBJ2-3, with 12 bases matching TRBD2. With V trimmed by 4 bases and J by 4 bases, 6 bases remained unmatched. From germline, CDR1 is SNHLY and CDR2 FYNNEI. This CDR3 is built from 16 residues. The CDR3 loop is CASSGVLAGGPDTQYF. CDR3 bases: TGTGCCAGCAGTGGAGTTCTAGCGGGAGGGCCAGATACGCAGTATTTT.

This chain uses TRBV28 with TRBJ2-1, with 12 bases that match TRBD2. V lost 4 bases, J lost 7 bases, and 8 bases stayed unmatched. The CDR3 has 16 amino acids. Germline V gene sequence: CDR1 MDHEN, CDR2 SYDVKM. CDR3 nucleotides: TGTGCCAGCAGTTCCTGGCCTAGCGGGAGGGTGAATGAGCAGTTCTTC. This sequence encodes CASSSWPSGRVNEQFF.

The chain joins TRBV2 to TRBJ2-1, with D possibly matching TRBD2 (6 bases). Trimming cost V 6 bases and J 6 bases, with 12 bases left between them. This CDR3 contains 13 residues. The germline gives CDR1 SNHLY, CDR2 FYNNEI. The CDR3 loop is CASRPSGVNEQFF. CDR3 in DNA: TGTGCCAGCAGGCCGTCGGGGGTCAATGAGCAGTTCTTC.

CDR3 amino acids: CASSFDYYNEQFF. CDR3 coding DNA: TGCGCCAGCAGCTTCGACTACTACAATGAGCAGTTCTTC. J is TRBJ2-1 and V is TRBV5-1; possible D gene TRBD2, 5 bases. The CDR3 sequence is 13 residues long. Germline V CDR1 and CDR2: SGHRS, YFSETQ. V lost 2 bases to trimming and J lost 3 bases, with 6 bases between them.

The genes are TRBV14 and TRBJ2-3, with a possible D match to TRBD2 (5 bases). CDR3 length: 13 amino acids. Germline V lookup: CDR1 SGHDN, CDR2 FVKESK. V lost 6 bases and J lost 7, with 14 bases in between. CDR3 in DNA: TGTGCCAGCAGTGAGGGCCTAGGGAATACGCAGTATTTT. This codes for CASSEGLGNTQYF. Variable domain in full (rest from reference TRBV14 and TRBJ2-3): EAGVTQFPSHSVIEKGQTVTLRCDPISGHDNLYWYRRVMGKEIKFLLHFVKESKQDESGMPNNRFLAERTGGTYSTLKVQPAELEDSGVYFCASSEGLGNTQYFGPGTRLTVL.

The rearrangement joins TRBV7-6 to TRBJ2-2; 7 bases agree with TRBD1. The CDR3 totals 15 residues. Losses at the gene ends were 6 bases for V and 4 bases for J; bases not matched to a gene: 8. The V gene's germline CDR1 is SGHVS and CDR2 FNYEAQ. The CDR3 is CASRTTTGITGELFF. CDR3 DNA: TGTGCCAGCAGAACCACGACAGGGATCACCGGGGAGCTGTTTTTT. Complete variable domain (other parts from reference TRBV7-6 and TRBJ2-2): GAGVSQSPRYKVTKRGQDVALRCDPISGHVSLYWYRQALGQGPEFLTYFNYEAQQDKSGLPNDRFSAERPEGSISTLTIQRTEQRDSAMYRCASRTTTGITGELFFGEGSRLTVL.

The chain is built from TRBV19 and TRBJ2-1; 13 bases map to TRBD2. Germline assignment: CDR1 LNHDA and CDR2 SQIVND (reference sequence). With 3 bases clipped from V and 7 bases from J, the junction kept 9 bases outside the gene matches. CDR3 size: 17 residues. DNA of the CDR3: TGTGCCAGTAGTATTCGCGGACTAGCGGGAGTGGGGAATGAGCAGTTCTTC. Translating it yields CASSIRGLAGVGNEQFF.